These 29 T cell receptor beta chains were sequenced from one sample in a study of T cell responses to AZD1222 COVID-19 vaccine. Using immunoSEQ multiplex PCR, the repertoire was profiled, and TCRdb retains in-frame clones only, with some absent. This table has 150,000 or so clones, over 75% appearing once. The specimen was peripheral blood, collected on day 0 of AZD1222 vaccination. These receptors were taken from an adult in good health.

This chain links TRBV6-5 with TRBJ1-4, with D hard to call. Germline V CDR1 and CDR2: MNHEY, SVGAGI. The V gene lost 0 bases and the J gene lost 0 bases, with 8 bases spanning the gap. This CDR3 contains 16 residues. CDR3 sequence (DNA): TGTGCCAGCAGTTACTCAGCGGATGCAACTAATGAAAAACTGTTTTTT. Protein product: CASSYSADATNEKLFF.

The chain carries TRBV7-2 and TRBJ2-5, with 8 bases lining up with TRBD1. Germline CDR1 SGHTA, CDR2 FQGNSA. The CDR3 is made up of 17 amino acids. Germline trimming cut 3 bases from V and 0 bases from J; bases unmatched to any gene: 9. The CDR3 sequence: CASSLRTGLVYQETQYF. The CDR3 DNA reads as TGTGCCAGCAGCTTGCGGACAGGGTTGGTGTACCAAGAGACCCAGTACTTC.

This clone showed up just a few times. The gene calls are TRBV15 and TRBJ2-3, with 12 bases aligning to TRBD2. Germline V lookup: CDR1 LNHNV, CDR2 YYDKDF (reference sequence). This CDR3 comprises 15 residues. The ends lost 1 base at V and 6 bases at J; junction bases unmatched: 2. The CDR3 nucleotides are TGTGCCACCAGCAGAGCTAGCGGGGGGGCCGATACGCAGTATTTT. Residues: CATSRASGGADTQYF.

J is TRBJ1-4 and V is TRBV28; a weak D match, TRBD1 (6 bases). The CDR3 contains 13 residues. Germline CDR1 reads MDHEN; CDR2 reads SYDVKM. V gave up 9 bases and J gave up 4 bases, with 12 bases separating them. CDR3 loop: CASLGQLNEKLFF. The CDR3 bases are TGTGCCAGTTTAGGACAGCTTAATGAAAAACTGTTTTTT.

V usage is TRBV28 and J usage is TRBJ2-3; 10 positions agree with TRBD2. V lost 5 bases and J lost 4; bases outside the gene matches: 12. Germline-derived CDR1 and CDR2 are MDHEN and SYDVKM. The CDR3 covers 17 residues. The CDR3 DNA reads TGTGCCAGCAGTCTACCCGAACCAGCGGGGGGGCCAGATACGCAGTATTTT. As protein: CASSLPEPAGGPDTQYF. Filled out from reference TRBV28 and TRBJ2-3, the complete variable domain reads DVKVTQSSRYLVKRTGEKVFLECVQDMDHENMFWYRQDPGLGLRLIYFSYDVKMKEKGDIPEGYSVSREKKERFSLILESASTNQTSMYLCASSLPEPAGGPDTQYFGPGTRLTVL.

The V gene is TRBV6-5, the J gene TRBJ1-1; D not certain. The CDR3 runs to 15 residues. With 10 bases removed from V and 0 bases from J, the gap between germline ends came to 18 bases. Germline CDR1 is MNHEY and CDR2 is SVGAGI. The CDR3 DNA sequence: TGTGCCACCACCATAAGGTCTTGGGTGAACACTGAAGCTTTCTTT. This sequence encodes CATTIRSWVNTEAFF.

The chain carries TRBV5-6 and TRBJ1-5; a possible D gene is TRBD1 (5 bases). V was pared by 4 bases and J by 3 bases, with 14 bases between. The CDR3 length is 15 residues. Germline loops: CDR1 SGHDT, CDR2 YYEEEE. The CDR3 is CASSPGWGPNQPQHF. DNA of the CDR3: TGTGCCAGCAGCCCGGGGTGGGGCCCCAATCAGCCCCAGCATTTT. Full variable domain (remainder filled in from reference TRBV5-6 and TRBJ1-5): DAGVTQSPTHLIKTRGQQVTLRCSPKSGHDTVSWYQQALGQGPQFIFQYYEEEERQRGNFPDRFSGHQFPNYSSELNVNALLLGDSALYLCASSPGWGPNQPQHFGDGTRLSIL.

The sample holds one count of this clone. The chain joins TRBV3-1 (or the pseudogene TRBV3-2) to TRBJ2-7, with 8 bases that match TRBD2. The CDR3 spans 17 residues. Per germline, CDR1 LGHDT and CDR2 YNNKEL (reference sequence). The V segment lost 0 bases and the J segment 1 base; nucleotides outside the gene matches: 8. The CDR3 nucleotides read TGTGCCAGCAGCCAAGATTGGGCGGGGGGCCGGTCCTACGAGCAGTACTTC. It specifies CASSQDWAGGRSYEQYF.

The chain uses TRBV6-1 and TRBJ2-1; D assignment may be TRBD1 or TRBD2 (7 bases each). V was trimmed by 4 bases and J by 0 bases, leaving 16 bases between them. The CDR3 sequence is 17 residues long. Germline V gene sequence: CDR1 MNHNS, CDR2 SASEGT. CDR3 nucleotide sequence: TGTGCCAGCAGTGGACAGGGAGGGGACAGCTCCTACAATGAGCAGTTCTTC. This translates into CASSGQGGDSSYNEQFF.

The chain has TRBV6-6 and TRBJ2-7; D is uncertain. The CDR3 extends over 13 amino acids. Germline-derived CDR1 and CDR2 are MNHNY and SVGAGI (reference sequence). Trimming removed 3 bases at V and 2 bases at J, with 8 bases between. CDR3 loop: CASSYELAYEQYF. The CDR3 DNA sequence: TGTGCCAGCAGTTATGAGCTGGCCTACGAGCAGTACTTC.

The chain employs TRBV7-2 and TRBJ1-2, with D possibly TRBD1 on 5 matching bases. CDR1 is SGHTA and CDR2 is FQGNSA in the germline V gene. This CDR3 spans 14 amino acids. V was clipped by 3 bases and J by 2 bases, with 10 bases between them. The CDR3 bases are TGTGCCAGCAGCTTCCAGGGCGGCAACTATGGCTACACCTTC. It encodes CASSFQGGNYGYTF.

The J gene is TRBJ1-6, the V gene TRBV7-2; D is undetermined. The germline gives CDR1 SGHTA, CDR2 FQGNSA. The ends were cut back, 4 bases at V and 7 bases at J, with 2 bases in the middle. The CDR3 extends over 11 amino acids. CDR3 in amino acids: CASSSNSPLHF. The CDR3 DNA reads TGTGCCAGCAGCTCCAATTCACCCCTCCACTTT.

The genes are TRBV6-5 and TRBJ1-5; D is undetermined. CDR1 and CDR2 (germline): MNHEY, SVGAGI. Trimming removed 2 bases at V and 7 bases at J, with 9 bases between. This CDR3 has 13 amino acids. Written as DNA, the CDR3 is TGTGCCAGCAGTTACGATGAAGTACAGCCCCAGCATTTT. Its translation is CASSYDEVQPQHF.

The rearrangement uses TRBV5-6 and TRBJ2-7; 7 nucleotides line up with TRBD1. V was pared by 0 bases and J by 1 base, with 4 bases of the junction left unmatched. The germline V gene has CDR1 SGHDT and CDR2 YYEEEE. The length of the CDR3 is 15 residues. The CDR3 here is CASSLEQGLSYEQYF. CDR3 in DNA: TGTGCCAGCAGCTTGGAACAGGGGTTATCCTACGAGCAGTACTTC.

This chain uses TRBV28 with TRBJ1-1; 12 nucleotides agree with TRBD1. This CDR3 has 14 amino acids. Germline CDR1 MDHEN, CDR2 SYDVKM. Trimming at V came to 5 bases and at J to 11 bases, leaving 9 bases not matched to a gene. The CDR3 DNA sequence: TGTGCCAGCAGTGGATCCGGGACAGGGGGCTTGGCTTTCTTT. This sequence encodes CASSGSGTGGLAFF.

This rearrangement joins TRBV5-1 to TRBJ2-2; D is perhaps TRBD1 or TRBD2 (8 bases each). V lost 5 bases and J 6 bases, leaving 20 bases between the germline ends. Germline values: CDR1 SGHRS, CDR2 YFSETQ. This CDR3 has 16 amino acids. CDR3 sequence (DNA): TGCGCCAGCAGGCGGGAGGCAGGGGGCATGGCCGGGGAGCTGTTTTTT. Amino acid sequence: CASRREAGGMAGELFF.

This chain joins TRBV5-6 and TRBJ2-7; TRBD2 is a possible D gene (6 bases). The V end was cut by 0 bases, the J end by 1 base, with 8 bases between. CDR1 is SGHDT, CDR2 YYEEEE, per germline. The CDR3 has 14 amino acids. The CDR3 bases are TGTGCCAGCAGCTTGGCGGGGGATTCCTACGAGCAGTACTTC. It specifies CASSLAGDSYEQYF. Complete variable domain (other parts from reference TRBV5-6 and TRBJ2-7): DAGVTQSPTHLIKTRGQQVTLRCSPKSGHDTVSWYQQALGQGPQFIFQYYEEEERQRGNFPDRFSGHQFPNYSSELNVNALLLGDSALYLCASSLAGDSYEQYFGPGTRLTVT.

This chain joins TRBV5-5 and TRBJ1-4; D is perhaps TRBD1 (5 bases). The CDR3 is 15 residues long. Germline V CDR1 and CDR2: SGHKS, YYEKEE (reference sequence). Trimming cost V 3 bases and J 8 bases, with 17 bases left between them. CDR3 bases: TGTGCCAGCAGCTCGTTACGGGATCGGGACGAAAAACTGTTTTTT. Translating it yields CASSSLRDRDEKLFF.

The chain is built from TRBV5-6 and TRBJ2-5, with D perhaps matching TRBD1 (6 bases). Germline assignment: CDR1 SGHDT and CDR2 YYEEEE. V was pared by 0 bases and J by 4 bases, with 16 bases between. The CDR3 is 16 residues long. Here the CDR3 DNA reads TGTGCCAGCAGCTTGGTGGGGGCGATTCGGCCAGAGACCCAGTACTTC. Residues: CASSLVGAIRPETQYF.

The chain joins TRBV29-1 to TRBJ1-5, with a possible D match to TRBD1 (6 bases). There are 13 residues in the CDR3. The V gene's germline CDR1 is SQVTM and CDR2 ANQGSEA. Trimming cost V 4 bases and J 4 bases, with 11 bases left between them. The CDR3 loop is CSVGQDGNQPQHF. The CDR3 DNA follows: TGCAGCGTTGGACAGGACGGGAATCAGCCCCAGCATTTT.

J is TRBJ2-1 and V is TRBV5-1; 13 bases agree with TRBD2. Germline CDR1 reads SGHRS; CDR2 reads YFSETQ. Trimming took 0 bases from V and 4 from J; bases not matched to a gene: 4. CDR3 length: 17 amino acids. CDR3 sequence: CASSLARTSGGYNEQFF. In DNA, the CDR3 is TGCGCCAGCAGCTTGGCTCGGACTAGCGGGGGTTACAATGAGCAGTTCTTC.

This clone was seen only once. V usage is TRBV5-1 and J usage is TRBJ1-6, with D possibly matching TRBD1 (5 bases). The CDR3 has 16 residues. V was trimmed by 2 bases and J by 8 bases, leaving 17 bases between them. Germline CDR1 and CDR2: SGHRS and YFSETQ. The CDR3 sequence: CASSFNRGRPDSPLHF. As DNA, the CDR3 is TGCGCCAGCAGCTTTAATCGGGGCCGCCCGGATTCACCCCTCCACTTT.

The chain is built from TRBV28 and TRBJ1-4; TRBD1 is a possible D gene (5 bases). This CDR3 comprises 16 residues. The V end was cut by 5 bases, the J end by 7 bases, with 20 bases between. Germline V gives CDR1 MDHEN, CDR2 SYDVKM. The CDR3 region is CASSPYNDSWGEKLFF. CDR3 in DNA: TGTGCCAGCAGTCCCTACAACGACAGTTGGGGTGAAAAACTGTTTTTT.

The V call is TRBV3-1 (or the pseudogene TRBV3-2), the J call TRBJ1-4; possibly TRBD1 for D (5 bases). The CDR3 is made up of 15 amino acids. Trimming shortened V by 1 base and J by 7 bases, and 13 bases separated the two germline ends. CDR1 is LGHDT, CDR2 YNNKEL, per germline (reference sequence). The CDR3 nucleotides read TGTGCCAGCAGCCAAGGAGGGGTTGGTCTTGAAAAACTGTTTTTT. This translates into CASSQGGVGLEKLFF.

The chain has TRBV11-3 and TRBJ1-1; 7 bases match TRBD1. Trimming took 6 bases from V and 1 from J; bases not matched to a gene: 2. The germline gives CDR1 SGHNT, CDR2 YENEEA. The CDR3 extends over 13 amino acids. CDR3 in amino acids: CASRNRGNTEAFF. The CDR3 DNA is TGTGCCAGCAGGAACAGGGGGAACACTGAAGCTTTCTTT.

The chain recombines TRBV11-2 with TRBJ1-6; the match to TRBD1 covers 7 bases. The CDR3 is 19 residues long. The trim removed 4 bases at V and 12 bases at J, leaving 24 bases unmatched. From germline, CDR1 is SGHAT and CDR2 FQNNGV. The CDR3 here is CASSYTSRTGLRTIQPLHF. CDR3 coding DNA: TGTGCCAGCAGCTACACCTCGAGGACAGGCCTTCGTACTATTCAACCCCTCCACTTT.

The V and J genes are TRBV18 and TRBJ1-5; 9 bases fit TRBD1. Germline values: CDR1 KGHSH, CDR2 LQKENI. Trimming took 8 bases from V and 2 from J; bases not matched to a gene: 10. The CDR3 is 16 residues long. The CDR3 loop is CASAQGAEGGNQPQHF. CDR3 sequence (DNA): TGTGCCAGCGCACAGGGGGCAGAAGGTGGCAATCAGCCCCAGCATTTT.

The chain combines TRBV19 with TRBJ2-7; D is possibly TRBD2 (6 bases). CDR3 length: 15 residues. Germline CDR1 is LNHDA and CDR2 is SQIVND (reference sequence). V was clipped by 3 bases and J by 2 bases, with 14 bases between them. The CDR3, as DNA: TGTGCCAGTAGTATGTGGGGACGGGGGACCTACGAGCAGTACTTC. This codes for CASSMWGRGTYEQYF.

J is TRBJ1-1 and V is TRBV12-3 or TRBV12-4; the match to TRBD1 covers 8 bases. V shed 2 bases, J shed 8 bases, and the junction held 4 bases outside the gene matches. The CDR3 has 13 residues. CDR3 coding DNA: TGTGCCAGCAGTTTAAACAGGGGGGGAGAAGCTTTCTTT. Translating gives CASSLNRGGEAFF.